The T cell receptor beta chain described here comes from a study of metastatic and nonmetastatic thyroid tumors (dated by TCRdb to the early 2020s). About the investigation overall: The researchers compared repertoires between peripheral blood samples and tumor or nodule tissue samples from patients with malignant or benign thyroid disease. Findings and caveats that apply to the study as a whole: In both blood and tumor samples, TCR beta diversity was reported to be significantly higher in malignant tumors than in benign nodules.

This clone has a count of ten or more. What this receptor recognizes is not known. No per-base quality is available; no much larger clone lies one base away. Reading the germline V gene gives CDR1 KGHSH and CDR2 LQKENI. V loses 5 bases, J loses 4 bases, and the germline ends lie 21 bases apart. Measured from the cysteine to the phenylalanine, the CDR3 is 16 residues long. The kept DNA is CDR3 alone, 48 bases in frame from the first base. Before undergoing thyroid surgery, none of the patients had been given any kind of treatment. Using T-cell receptor beta sequencing, the researchers looked back retrospectively at clinical samples from patients, gathered between the early 2010s and the late 2010s. Library creation used PCR. Sequenced on an Illumina HiSeq 4000. High-throughput sequencing was used to profile the TCR beta-chain CDR3 region of each patient. Per the original workflow: The researchers built a classifier to tell apart papillary thyroid cancer patients with distant metastasis, based on CDR3 differences among clinicopathological groups. To measure repertoire diversity the researchers used the Shannon index, while the Morisita-Horn index served to gauge how similar the tumor and blood repertoires were. TCRdb cleaned the public reads at Q25 with fastp, built clones with MiXCR and kept in-frame beta chains. TCRdb's processing, not the authors' own work, is the source of the V and J calls. The sample includes 84,000 or so clones, with around 7.8% observed a single time. The leading ten clones occupy roughly 10% of the sample.

This TCR came from a female donor with papillary thyroid cancer or a benign thyroid nodule (not recorded which). Some clones in this sample may be carry-over from other donors' samples. Recombination connected TRBV18 to TRBJ2-7; the D call is tentative, TRBD1 or TRBD2, as each matches 5 bases. Source material: blood. The DNA sequence follows: TGTGCCAGCTCAGCCCTGGCTGCAGGGCCGGGGTACGAGCAGTACTTC. Its protein is CASSALAAGPGYEQYF.